This TCR beta chain was sequenced during a study of tumor and adjacent non-tumor tissue in lung cancer. The study, taken as a whole, reports: Tumor repertoires had a smaller top 100 clone share than normal lung. Tumor TCR diversity, when higher, was linked to shorter survival.

A modified ARM-PCR protocol with three rounds of nested PCR amplified TCRbeta. Via MiXCR, TCRdb re-called the multiplex PCR reads, giving one row per CDR3 protein. Here the sample spans around 99,000 distinct CDR3 sequences, about 64% being singletons. This sample's RNA came from whole unsorted tissue. Distant lung tissue was collected more than 3 cm away from the tumor edge. The CDR3 loop spans 15 amino acids. Germline lookup yields CDR1 SGHAT and CDR2 FQNNGV. Concerning this clonotype: Its specificity is unknown. An end of the junction differs from the germline gene, which may be a read error.

This sequence originates from a man in his fifties or sixties with non-small cell lung cancer. V gene TRBV11-2 combines with J gene TRBJ2-3; D call uncertain. The J call may be faulty, since TRBJ1-5 better matches the DNA end. The sequencing input was distant non-tumor lung tissue. CDR3 region: CTSSPLETDTDTQHF. The CDR3 DNA reads as TGTACCAGCAGCCCACTAGAAACAGACACAGATACGCAGCATTTT.